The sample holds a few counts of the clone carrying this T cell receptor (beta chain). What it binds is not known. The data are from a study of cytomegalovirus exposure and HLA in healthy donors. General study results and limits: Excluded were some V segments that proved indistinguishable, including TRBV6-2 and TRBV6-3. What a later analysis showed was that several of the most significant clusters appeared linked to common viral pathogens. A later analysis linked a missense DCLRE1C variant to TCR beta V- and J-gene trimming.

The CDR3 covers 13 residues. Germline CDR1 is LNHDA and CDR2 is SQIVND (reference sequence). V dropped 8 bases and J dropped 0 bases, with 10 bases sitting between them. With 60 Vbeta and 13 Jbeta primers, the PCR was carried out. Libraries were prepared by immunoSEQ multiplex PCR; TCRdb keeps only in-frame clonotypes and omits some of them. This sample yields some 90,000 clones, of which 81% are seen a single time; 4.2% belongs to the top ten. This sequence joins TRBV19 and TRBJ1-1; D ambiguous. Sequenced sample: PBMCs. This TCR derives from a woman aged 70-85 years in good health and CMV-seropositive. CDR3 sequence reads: CASYLEVNTEAFF. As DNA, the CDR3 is TGTGCCAGTTATCTAGAGGTGAACACTGAAGCTTTCTTT. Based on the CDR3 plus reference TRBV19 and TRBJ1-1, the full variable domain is DGGITQSPKYLFRKEGQNVTLSCEQNLNHDAMYWYRQDPGQGLRLIYYSQIVNDFQKGDIAEGYSVSREKKESFPLTVTSAQKNPTAFYLCASYLEVNTEAFFGQGTRLTVV.